This TCR beta chain was found in a study of T cells in Graves' hyperthyroidism and ophthalmopathy. Looking at the study overall: Peripheral blood was taken when the disease was first diagnosed, before any treatment began.

RNA transcripts yielded amplified TCR beta CDR3 regions. First-round RT-PCR of the TCR CDR3 relied on the HTBI primer set. In TCRdb, the multiplex PCR reads were re-called with MiXCR into one record per CDR3 protein. The table includes 490,000 or so distinct CDR3 sequences, 16% detected once. This clonotype was seen repeatedly, ten times or more. Its specificity is not known. Lactation, pregnancy, other autoimmune disease or uncontrolled infection excluded patients. This CDR3 is built from 14 residues. Trimming took 4 bases from V and 7 from J; bases not matched to a gene: 6. Germline CDR1 and CDR2: LGHNA and YSLEER. Study-wide results and limits: Classification by a 13 V-J model distinguished ophthalmopathy from stable hyperthyroidism.

The V gene is TRBV4-3, the J gene TRBJ1-4; TRBD1 aligns across 7 bases. The sequence derives from a woman in her 30s with Graves' ophthalmopathy. Sequences were obtained from blood. CDR3 bases: TGCGCCAGCAGCCCAACAGGGGCTAGTGAAAAACTGTTTTTT. Translated: CASSPTGASEKLFF.